The sample holds a few counts of the clone carrying this TCR beta chain. Antigen specificity is unknown. TCRbeta library preparation incorporated unique molecular identifiers. MiXCR, run by TCRdb on the PCR reads, gives a single entry per CDR3 protein. In the table there are about 590,000 distinct CDR3 sequences, 10% to 15% of which are singletons. The data stem from a study of T-cell reconstitution after alpha-beta-depleted transplantation in children. V dropped 0 bases and J dropped 5 bases, with 11 bases sitting between them. This CDR3 contains 15 residues. The germline V gene encodes CDR1 SGHTA and CDR2 FQGNSA. General study findings and limits: Most T-cell counts and diversity one year after the transplant came from T cells that were newly produced.

The V call is TRBV7-2, the J call TRBJ2-1; a weak D match, TRBD1 (5 bases). Sequencing used PBMCs, mostly from graft donor cells, obtained 360 days after TCRalphabeta/CD19-depleted stem cell transplant. The receptor comes from a male patient under 18 who had a stem cell transplant for acute myeloid leukemia, so the T cells may come from the graft donor. CDR3 coding DNA: TGTGCCAGCAGCTTAGCAGGGGTGATTGACAATGAGCAGTTCTTC. Protein product: CASSLAGVIDNEQFF.